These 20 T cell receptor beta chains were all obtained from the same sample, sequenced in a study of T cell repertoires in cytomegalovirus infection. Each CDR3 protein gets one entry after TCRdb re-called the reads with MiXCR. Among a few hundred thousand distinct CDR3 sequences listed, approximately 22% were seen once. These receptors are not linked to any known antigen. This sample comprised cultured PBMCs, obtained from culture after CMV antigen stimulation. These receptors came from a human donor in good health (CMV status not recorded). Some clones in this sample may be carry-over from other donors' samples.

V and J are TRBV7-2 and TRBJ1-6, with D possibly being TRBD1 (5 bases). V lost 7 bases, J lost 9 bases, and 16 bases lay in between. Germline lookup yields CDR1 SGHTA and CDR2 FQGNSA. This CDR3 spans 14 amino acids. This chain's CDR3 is CASTDLGGASPLHF. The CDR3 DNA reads TGTGCCAGCACCGACCTCGGAGGGGCTTCACCCCTCCACTTT.

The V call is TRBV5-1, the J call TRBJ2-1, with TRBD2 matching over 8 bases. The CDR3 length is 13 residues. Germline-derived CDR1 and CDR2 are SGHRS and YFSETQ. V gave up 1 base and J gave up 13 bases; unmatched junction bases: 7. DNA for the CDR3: TGCGCCAGCAGCTTGACCAGCGGGAGCCCCCAGTTCTTC. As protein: CASSLTSGSPQFF.

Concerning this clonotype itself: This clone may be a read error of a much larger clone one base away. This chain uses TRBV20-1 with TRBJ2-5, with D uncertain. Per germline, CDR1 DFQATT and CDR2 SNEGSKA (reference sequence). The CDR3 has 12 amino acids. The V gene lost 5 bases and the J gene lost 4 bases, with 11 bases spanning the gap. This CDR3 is CSALDVGETQYF. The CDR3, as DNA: TGCAGTGCTTTGGACGTGGGAGAGACCCAGTACTTC.

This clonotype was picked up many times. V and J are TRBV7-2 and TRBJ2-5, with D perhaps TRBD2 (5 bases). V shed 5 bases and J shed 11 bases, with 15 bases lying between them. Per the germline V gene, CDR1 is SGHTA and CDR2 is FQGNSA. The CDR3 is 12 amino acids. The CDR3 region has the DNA TGTGCCAGCAGCGATACTCCCGGCGGGCAGTACTTC. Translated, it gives CASSDTPGGQYF.

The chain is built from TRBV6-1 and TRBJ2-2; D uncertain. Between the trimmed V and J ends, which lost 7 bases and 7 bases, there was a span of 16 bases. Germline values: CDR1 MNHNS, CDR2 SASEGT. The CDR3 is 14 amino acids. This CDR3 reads CASTNDVGGGELFF. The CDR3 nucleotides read TGTGCCAGCACCAACGACGTGGGTGGCGGGGAGCTGTTTTTT.

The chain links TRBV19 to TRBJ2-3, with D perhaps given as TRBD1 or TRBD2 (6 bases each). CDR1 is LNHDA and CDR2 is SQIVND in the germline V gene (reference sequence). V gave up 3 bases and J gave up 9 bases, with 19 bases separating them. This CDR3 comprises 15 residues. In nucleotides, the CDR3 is TGTGCCAGTAGTATCGGAGGGGGAACTACCGGGACGCAGTATTTT. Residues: CASSIGGGTTGTQYF.

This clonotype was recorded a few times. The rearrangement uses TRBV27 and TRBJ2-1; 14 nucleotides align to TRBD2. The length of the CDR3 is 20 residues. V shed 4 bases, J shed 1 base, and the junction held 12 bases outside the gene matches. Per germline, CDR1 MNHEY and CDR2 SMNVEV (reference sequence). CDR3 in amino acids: CASSSRATSGRVGSYNEQFF. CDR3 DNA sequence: TGTGCCAGCAGTTCTCGGGCGACTAGCGGGAGGGTTGGATCCTACAATGAGCAGTTCTTC.

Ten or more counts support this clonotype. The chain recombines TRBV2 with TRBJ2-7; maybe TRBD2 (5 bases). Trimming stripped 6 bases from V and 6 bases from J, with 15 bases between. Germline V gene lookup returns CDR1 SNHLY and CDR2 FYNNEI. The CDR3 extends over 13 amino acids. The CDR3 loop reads CASSPDWTVEQYF. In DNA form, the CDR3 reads TGTGCCAGCAGCCCGGACTGGACCGTCGAGCAGTACTTC.

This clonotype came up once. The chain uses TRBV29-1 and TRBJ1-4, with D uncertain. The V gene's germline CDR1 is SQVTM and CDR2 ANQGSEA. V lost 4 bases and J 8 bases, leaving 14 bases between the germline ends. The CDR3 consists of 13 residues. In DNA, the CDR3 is TGCAGCGTTGTTCTCAACGAACGAGAAAAACTGTTTTTT. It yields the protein CSVVLNEREKLFF.

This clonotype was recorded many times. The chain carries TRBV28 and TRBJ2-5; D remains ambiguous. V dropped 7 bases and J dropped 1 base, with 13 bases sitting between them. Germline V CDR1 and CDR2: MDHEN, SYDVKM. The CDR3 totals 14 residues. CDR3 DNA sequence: TGTGCCAGCACCCTTGTGAGAATCCAAGAGACCCAGTACTTC. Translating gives CASTLVRIQETQYF.

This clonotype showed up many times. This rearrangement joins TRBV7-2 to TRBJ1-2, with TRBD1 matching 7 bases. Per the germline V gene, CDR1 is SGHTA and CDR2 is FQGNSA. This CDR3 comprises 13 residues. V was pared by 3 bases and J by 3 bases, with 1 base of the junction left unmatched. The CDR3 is CASSFGQDYGYTF. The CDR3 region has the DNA TGTGCCAGCAGCTTTGGACAGGACTATGGCTACACCTTC.

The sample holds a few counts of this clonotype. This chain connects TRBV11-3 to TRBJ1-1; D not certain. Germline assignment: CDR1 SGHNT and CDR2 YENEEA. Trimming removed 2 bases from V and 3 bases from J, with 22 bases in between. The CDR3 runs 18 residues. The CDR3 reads CASSLRVGVGFWDTEAFF. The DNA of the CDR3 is TGTGCCAGCAGCTTACGAGTTGGGGTTGGGTTTTGGGACACTGAAGCTTTCTTT.

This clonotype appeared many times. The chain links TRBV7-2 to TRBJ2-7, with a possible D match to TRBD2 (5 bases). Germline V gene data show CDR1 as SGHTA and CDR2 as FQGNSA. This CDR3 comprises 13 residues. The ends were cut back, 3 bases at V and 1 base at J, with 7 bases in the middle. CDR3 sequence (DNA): TGTGCCAGCAGCTTGACTAATTCCTACGAGCAGTACTTC. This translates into CASSLTNSYEQYF.

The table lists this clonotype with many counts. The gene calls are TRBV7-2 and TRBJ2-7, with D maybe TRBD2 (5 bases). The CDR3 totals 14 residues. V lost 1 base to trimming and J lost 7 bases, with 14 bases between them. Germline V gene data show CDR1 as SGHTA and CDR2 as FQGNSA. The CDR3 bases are TGTGCCAGCAGCTTAGTTGCGGGCAGAGGGGAGCAGTACGTC. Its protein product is CASSLVAGRGEQYV.

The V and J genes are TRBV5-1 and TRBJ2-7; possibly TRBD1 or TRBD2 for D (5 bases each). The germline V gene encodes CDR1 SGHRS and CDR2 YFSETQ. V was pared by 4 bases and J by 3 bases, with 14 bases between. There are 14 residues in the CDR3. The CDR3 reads CASSRDGEIYEQYF. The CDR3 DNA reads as TGCGCCAGCAGCCGGGACGGTGAAATCTACGAGCAGTACTTC. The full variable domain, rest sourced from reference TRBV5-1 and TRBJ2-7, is KAGVTQTPRYLIKTRGQQVTLSCSPISGHRSVSWYQQTPGQGLQFLFEYFSETQRNKGNFPGRFSGRQFSNSRSEMNVSTLELGDSALYLCASSRDGEIYEQYFGPGTRLTVT.

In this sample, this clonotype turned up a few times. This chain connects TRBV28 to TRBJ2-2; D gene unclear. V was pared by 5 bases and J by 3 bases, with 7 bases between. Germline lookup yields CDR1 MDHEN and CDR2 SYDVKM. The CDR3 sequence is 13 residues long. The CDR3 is CASSRQYTGELFF. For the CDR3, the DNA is TGTGCCAGCAGTCGGCAGTACACCGGGGAGCTGTTTTTT.

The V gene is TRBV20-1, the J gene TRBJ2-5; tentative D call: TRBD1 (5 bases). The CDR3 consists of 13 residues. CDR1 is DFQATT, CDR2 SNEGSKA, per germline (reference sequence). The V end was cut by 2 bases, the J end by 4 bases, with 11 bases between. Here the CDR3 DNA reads TGCAGTGCTAGATCCGACAGAGGAGAGACCCAGTACTTC. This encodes CSARSDRGETQYF.

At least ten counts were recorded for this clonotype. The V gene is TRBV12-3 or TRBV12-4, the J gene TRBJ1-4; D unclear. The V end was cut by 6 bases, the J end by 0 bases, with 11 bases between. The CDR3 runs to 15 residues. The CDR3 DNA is TGTGCCAGCAGCCCCGACGGGGCAACTAATGAAAAACTGTTTTTT. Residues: CASSPDGATNEKLFF.

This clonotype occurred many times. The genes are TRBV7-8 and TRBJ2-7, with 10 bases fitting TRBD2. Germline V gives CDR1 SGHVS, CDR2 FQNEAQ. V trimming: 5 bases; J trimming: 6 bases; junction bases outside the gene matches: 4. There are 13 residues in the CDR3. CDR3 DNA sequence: TGTGCCAGCAGCCAGGGACTAGCGCGCGAGCAGTACGTC. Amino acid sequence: CASSQGLAREQYV.

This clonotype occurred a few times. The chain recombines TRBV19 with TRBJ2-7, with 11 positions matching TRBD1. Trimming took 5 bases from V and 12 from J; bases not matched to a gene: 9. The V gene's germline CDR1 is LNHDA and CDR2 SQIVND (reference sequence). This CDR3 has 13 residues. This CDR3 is CASSGGQGARVYV. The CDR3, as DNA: TGTGCCAGTAGTGGAGGACAGGGGGCGCGGGTGTACGTC.